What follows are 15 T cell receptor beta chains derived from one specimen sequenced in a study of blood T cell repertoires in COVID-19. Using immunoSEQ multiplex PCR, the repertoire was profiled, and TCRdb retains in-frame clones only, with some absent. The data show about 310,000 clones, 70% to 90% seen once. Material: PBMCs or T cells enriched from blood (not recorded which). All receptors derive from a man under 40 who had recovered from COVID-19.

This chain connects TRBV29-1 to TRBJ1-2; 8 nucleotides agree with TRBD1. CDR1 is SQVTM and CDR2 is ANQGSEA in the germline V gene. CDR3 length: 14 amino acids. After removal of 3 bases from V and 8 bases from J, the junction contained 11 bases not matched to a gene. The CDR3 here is CSVEKTQGAEGYTF. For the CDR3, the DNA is TGCAGCGTTGAGAAGACTCAGGGGGCGGAAGGCTACACCTTC.

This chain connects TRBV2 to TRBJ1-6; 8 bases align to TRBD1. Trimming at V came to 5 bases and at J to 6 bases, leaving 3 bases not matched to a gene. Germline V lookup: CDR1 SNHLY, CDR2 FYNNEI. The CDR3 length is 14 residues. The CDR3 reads CASSRQGSNSPLHF. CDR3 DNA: TGTGCCAGCAGTCGACAGGGGAGTAATTCACCCCTCCACTTT. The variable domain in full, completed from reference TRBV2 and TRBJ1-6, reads EPEVTQTPSHQVTQMGQEVILRCVPISNHLYFYWYRQILGQKVEFLVSFYNNEISEKSEIFDDQFSVERPDGSNFTLKIRSTKLEDSAMYFCASSRQGSNSPLHFGNGTRLTVT.

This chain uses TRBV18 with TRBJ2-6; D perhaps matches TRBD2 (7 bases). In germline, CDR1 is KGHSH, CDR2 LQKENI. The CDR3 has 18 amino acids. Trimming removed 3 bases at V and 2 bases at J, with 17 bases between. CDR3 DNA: TGTGCCAGCTCACCGAACAACAGGGACTACACTGGGGCCAACGTCCTGACTTTC. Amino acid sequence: CASSPNNRDYTGANVLTF.

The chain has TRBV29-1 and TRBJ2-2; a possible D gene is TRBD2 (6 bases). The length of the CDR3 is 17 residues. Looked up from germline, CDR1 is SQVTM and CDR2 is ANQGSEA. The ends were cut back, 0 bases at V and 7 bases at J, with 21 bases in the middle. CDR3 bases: TGCAGCGTTGAAGATCGAAGGCGAGGTGTGGGACTCGGGGAGCTGTTTTTT. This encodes CSVEDRRRGVGLGELFF.

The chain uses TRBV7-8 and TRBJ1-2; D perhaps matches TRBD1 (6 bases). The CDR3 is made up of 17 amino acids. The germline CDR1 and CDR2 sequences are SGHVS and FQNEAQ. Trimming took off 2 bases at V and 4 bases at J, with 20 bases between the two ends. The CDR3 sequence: CASSLTRSLQGAYGYTF. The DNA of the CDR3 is TGTGCCAGCAGCTTAACCCGCTCCCTACAGGGAGCCTATGGCTACACCTTC.

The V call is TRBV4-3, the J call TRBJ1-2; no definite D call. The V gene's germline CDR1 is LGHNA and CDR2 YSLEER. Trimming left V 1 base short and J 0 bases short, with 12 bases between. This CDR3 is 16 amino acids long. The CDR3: CASSQGFSRSNYGYTF. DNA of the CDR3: TGCGCCAGCAGCCAAGGGTTTTCGAGATCTAACTATGGCTACACCTTC.

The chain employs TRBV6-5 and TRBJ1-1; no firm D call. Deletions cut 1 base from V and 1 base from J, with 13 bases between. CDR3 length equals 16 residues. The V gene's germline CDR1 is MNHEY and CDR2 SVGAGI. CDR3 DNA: TGTGCCAGCAGTTACTTCACGTCGGGGAGGAACACTGAAGCTTTCTTT. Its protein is CASSYFTSGRNTEAFF.

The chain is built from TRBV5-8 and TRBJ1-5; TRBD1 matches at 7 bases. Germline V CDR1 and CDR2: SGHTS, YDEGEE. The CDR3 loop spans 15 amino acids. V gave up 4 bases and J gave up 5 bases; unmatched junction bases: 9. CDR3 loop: CASSGGTAVHQPQHF. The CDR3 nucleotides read TGTGCCAGCAGCGGAGGGACAGCCGTCCATCAGCCCCAGCATTTT.

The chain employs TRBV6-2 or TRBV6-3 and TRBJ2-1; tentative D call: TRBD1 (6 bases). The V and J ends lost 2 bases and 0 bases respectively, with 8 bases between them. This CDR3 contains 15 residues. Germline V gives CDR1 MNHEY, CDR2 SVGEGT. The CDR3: CASSYDRSSYNEQFF. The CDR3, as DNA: TGTGCCAGCAGTTACGACAGGAGCTCCTACAATGAGCAGTTCTTC.

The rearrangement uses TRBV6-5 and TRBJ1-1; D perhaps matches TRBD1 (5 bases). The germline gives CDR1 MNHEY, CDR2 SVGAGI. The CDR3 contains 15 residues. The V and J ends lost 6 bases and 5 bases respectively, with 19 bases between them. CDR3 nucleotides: TGTGCCAGCAGCACCACTCAGACGGGGGGAACTGAAGCTTTCTTT. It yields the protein CASSTTQTGGTEAFF.

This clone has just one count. CDR3 DNA sequence: TGTGCCAGTACCGACAGGCGTGACTATGGCTACACCTTC. The encoded protein is CASTDRRDYGYTF. This chain joins TRBV19 and TRBJ1-2; D may be TRBD1 (6 bases). Trimming cost V 7 bases and J 3 bases, with 12 bases left between them. In germline, CDR1 is LNHDA, CDR2 SQIVND (reference sequence). This CDR3 is built from 13 residues.

The CDR3 region is CASSGFSNYGYTF. The CDR3 bases are TGTGCCAGCAGTGGGTTCAGTAACTATGGCTACACCTTC. The chain uses TRBV2 and TRBJ1-2; unclear D gene. CDR1 is SNHLY, CDR2 FYNNEI, per germline. The CDR3 has 13 residues. Between the trimmed V and J ends, which lost 4 bases and 1 base, there was a span of 7 bases.

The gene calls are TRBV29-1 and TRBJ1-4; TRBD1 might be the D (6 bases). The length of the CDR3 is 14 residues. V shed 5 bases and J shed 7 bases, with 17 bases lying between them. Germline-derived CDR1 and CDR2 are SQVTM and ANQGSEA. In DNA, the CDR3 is TGCAGCGTTAGTAGCGGGGGGCTCTCTGAAAAACTGTTTTTT. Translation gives CSVSSGGLSEKLFF.

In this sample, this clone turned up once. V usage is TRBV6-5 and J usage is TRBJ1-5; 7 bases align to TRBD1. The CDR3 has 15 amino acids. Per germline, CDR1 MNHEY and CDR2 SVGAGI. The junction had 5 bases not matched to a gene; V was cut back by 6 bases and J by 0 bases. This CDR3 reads CASSGTVNSNQPQHF. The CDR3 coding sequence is TGTGCCAGCAGCGGGACAGTGAATAGCAATCAGCCCCAGCATTTT.

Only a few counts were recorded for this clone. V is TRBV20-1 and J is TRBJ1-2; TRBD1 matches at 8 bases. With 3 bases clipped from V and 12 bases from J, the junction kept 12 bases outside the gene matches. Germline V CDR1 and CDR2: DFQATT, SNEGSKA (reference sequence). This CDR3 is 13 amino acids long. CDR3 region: CSASSRQGRYNTF. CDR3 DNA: TGCAGTGCTAGTTCCCGACAGGGGCGTTATAACACCTTC.